This entry lists 2 T cell receptor beta chains sequenced from one sample in a study of spatial heterogeneity in lung cancer. These TCRs are of unknown antigen specificity. Findings and caveats of the study: Tumor mutation count correlated with how many alpha and beta TCRs expanded intratumorally.

Time point defined: sample taken at primary tumor resection. MiXCR, run by TCRdb on the 5' RACE reads, gives a single entry per CDR3 protein. The sample yields about 15,000 distinct CDR3 sequences, 6% to 6.5% seen once. The sample consisted of lung tumor tissue, taken at surgery. The receptor source for this set is a male donor with early-stage non-small cell lung cancer.

This clonotype has ten or more counts. The size of this beta chain means little, since it is a stray read in a library made for alpha chains. The chain carries TRBV18 and TRBJ2-7; D ambiguous. CDR3 length equals 13 residues. Germline CDR1 is KGHSH and CDR2 is LQKENI. V was shortened by 6 bases and J by 7 bases, with 16 bases between the two germline ends. The DNA for the CDR3 is TGTGCCAGCTCGCCCCGAGGCCTTAAGGAGCAGTACTTC. Its protein product is CASSPRGLKEQYF.

This clonotype was picked up many times. This beta chain is an off-target read within a library intended for alpha chains, so its frequency means little. The chain combines TRBV7-9 with TRBJ1-1, with D possibly TRBD1 on 6 matching bases. The CDR3 spans 14 residues. Germline-derived CDR1 and CDR2 are SEHNR and FQNEAQ (reference sequence). V lost 1 base to trimming and J lost 2 bases, with 8 bases between them. The CDR3 DNA follows: TGTGCCAGCAGCTTAGGGACAGCCAACACTGAAGCTTTCTTT. Its protein product is CASSLGTANTEAFF.